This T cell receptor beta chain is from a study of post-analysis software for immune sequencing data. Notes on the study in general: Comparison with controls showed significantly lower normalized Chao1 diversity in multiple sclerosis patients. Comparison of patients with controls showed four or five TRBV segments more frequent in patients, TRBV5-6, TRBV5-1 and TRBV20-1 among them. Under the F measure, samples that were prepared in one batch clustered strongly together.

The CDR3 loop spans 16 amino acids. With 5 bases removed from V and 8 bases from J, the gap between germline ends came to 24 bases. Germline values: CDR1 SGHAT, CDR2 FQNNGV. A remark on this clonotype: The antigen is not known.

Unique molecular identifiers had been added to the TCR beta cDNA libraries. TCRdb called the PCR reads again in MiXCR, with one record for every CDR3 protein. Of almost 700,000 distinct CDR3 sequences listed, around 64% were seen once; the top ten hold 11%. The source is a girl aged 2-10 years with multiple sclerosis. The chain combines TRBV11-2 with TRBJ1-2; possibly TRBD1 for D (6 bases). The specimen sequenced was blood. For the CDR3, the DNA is TGTGCCAGCAGCCCAACAAACGGGGGCCTGGAGGGGGGCTACACCTTC. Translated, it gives CASSPTNGGLEGGYTF.